The clone carrying this T cell receptor beta chain was recorded a few times. The antigen is not known. CDR1 is DFQATT and CDR2 is SNEGSKA in the germline V gene (reference sequence). The CDR3 loop spans 16 amino acids. The ends were cut back, 0 bases at V and 0 bases at J, with 15 bases in the middle. Making TCR cDNA involved 5'RACE template switching, which added UMIs and a universal primer site. MiXCR was run by TCRdb on the 5' RACE reads, yielding one entry per CDR3 protein. This sample carries some 670,000 distinct CDR3 sequences, about 12% of them seen once, and the ten largest clones take more than 12%. The data originate from a study of T cells after yellow fever vaccination. Study overall: Fractions of limited cellularity were prepared by means of SMART-Seq v4 Ultra Low Input.

Findings and limits, study-wide: CD4 and CD8 compartments shared a small share of clonotypes, likely from convergent recombination. Booster sampling recovered most clones from primary vaccination (96% CD4, approximately 88% CD8).

This chain joins TRBV20-1 and TRBJ2-7; TRBD1 is a possible D gene (7 bases). This specimen was PBMCs, taken on the day of the yellow fever booster vaccination. The TCR comes from a young man who received the YFV17D yellow fever vaccine. The CDR3 DNA follows: TGCAGTGCTAGAGATTTGGCGGGACAGAGCTCCTACGAGCAGTACTTC. Protein sequence: CSARDLAGQSSYEQYF.